Listed below are T cell receptor beta chains from one sample, sequenced in a study of blood T cell repertoires in COVID-19. Generated by immunoSEQ multiplex PCR, the TCRdb table keeps only in-frame clones and is missing some. The data contain 230,000 or so clones, roughly nine tenths of them singletons. The source material was peripheral blood. The source is a man in his forties or fifties with active or convalescent COVID-19. Each CDR3 is given with its conserved first and last residue. A D gene is named only where the DNA matches it firmly. Some rows have no size entry. The others give once, few or many, or a class for an expanded clone.

TRBV5-1	TRBD1	TRBJ1-1	NA	TGCGCCAGCAGCTTGGCAGAGGCGGGACAGGGGGCGGCAGCTTTCTTT	CASSLAEAGQGAAAFF
TRBV27	TRBD1	TRBJ1-6	NA	TGTGCCAGCAGTTCGATAACAGGGGGAAATTCACCCCTCCACTTT	CASSSITGGNSPLHF
TRBV28	TRBD1	TRBJ1-4	NA	TGTGCCAGCAGTTTATACAGGGGGGCAAGCGAAAAACTGTTTTTT	CASSLYRGASEKLFF
TRBV7-9	NA	TRBJ2-4	NA	TGTGCCAGCAGCCCATTCGGAGTATCCCCCCCCAAAAACATTCAGTACTTC	CASSPFGVSPPKNIQYF
TRBV7-8	NA	TRBJ2-2	NA	TGTGCCAGCACCCCGAATCGGGCGGGTGGCACCGGGGAGCTGTTTTTT	CASTPNRAGGTGELFF
TRBV27	NA	TRBJ2-1	NA	TGTGCCAGCAGTCCCGGGACGGGGGCCTACAATGAGCAGTTCTTC	CASSPGTGAYNEQFF
TRBV14	NA	TRBJ1-1	NA	TGTGCCAGCAGCCCCAGAGCAGGGCGGAACACTGAAGCTTTCTTT	CASSPRAGRNTEAFF
TRBV28	TRBD1	TRBJ1-1	NA	TGTGCCAGCAGTTTAAGTAGTAAGGGGGCGCCGAGGACTGAAGCTTTCTTT	CASSLSSKGAPRTEAFF
TRBV6-2/TRBV6-3	TRBD2	TRBJ2-3	NA	TGTGCCAGCAGTTACTCCCTAGCGGGGGGGACTACGCAGTATTTT	CASSYSLAGGTTQYF
TRBV27	NA	TRBJ1-2	NA	TGTGCCAGCAGTTTAGGGCCAGAATTTTCCAACTATGGCTACACCTTC	CASSLGPEFSNYGYTF
TRBV5-6	NA	TRBJ2-3	NA	TGTGCCAGCAGCGGGGGGTCGGGCACAGATACGCAGTATTTT	CASSGGSGTDTQYF
TRBV5-1	NA	TRBJ2-1	NA	TGCGCCAGCAGCTTGGCAGAATTTGAGCAGTTCTTC	CASSLAEFEQFF
TRBV5-6	NA	TRBJ1-2	NA	TGTGCCAGCAGCTGGGACAATGGGGGATTCTATGGCTACACCTTC	CASSWDNGGFYGYTF
TRBV19	NA	TRBJ2-1	NA	TGTGCCAGTAGTATATGGGGGGAGGTGAGTGAGCAGTTCTTC	CASSIWGEVSEQFF
TRBV6-2/TRBV6-3	NA	TRBJ1-1	NA	TGTGCCAGCAGCTATCTGACAGCGAACACTGAAGCTTTCTTT	CASSYLTANTEAFF
TRBV6-2/TRBV6-3	NA	TRBJ2-7	once	TGTGCCAGCAGTTACTCGGGGAGAAAGGGAACCTACGAAGGGCAGTACTTC	CASSYSGRKGTYEGQYF
TRBV25-1	NA	TRBJ2-7	NA	TGTGCCAGCAGTGCCTTCGACGGAGCCTACGAGCAGTACTTC	CASSAFDGAYEQYF
TRBV7-3	NA	TRBJ2-2	NA	TGTGCCAGCAGCGGTTTGAGAGCCACCGGGGAGCTGTTTTTT	CASSGLRATGELFF
TRBV6-8	NA	TRBJ1-3	NA	TGTGCCAGCAGTTACGGGGCGGCTGGAAACACCATATATTTT	CASSYGAAGNTIYF
TRBV19	TRBD1	TRBJ1-2	few	TGTGCCAGTAGGAAATATGGGACAGGGGACGCCTATGGCTACACCTTC	CASRKYGTGDAYGYTF
TRBV6-1	TRBD1	TRBJ2-7	NA	TGTGCCAGCAGTGAAATACGGGGGGACAGGGCCAACGAGCAGTACTTC	CASSEIRGDRANEQYF
TRBV28	NA	TRBJ1-3	NA	TGTGCCAGCAGTACAAACAGGGATGGAAACACCATATATTTT	CASSTNRDGNTIYF
TRBV18	NA	TRBJ2-7	once	TGTGCCAGCTCACCAGGGACTGTCACCTACGAGCAGTACTTC	CASSPGTVTYEQYF
TRBV11-2	NA	TRBJ1-2	NA	TGTGCCAGCAGCCCGCGGGGACCCTCTAACTATGGCTACACCTTC	CASSPRGPSNYGYTF
TRBV4-1	NA	TRBJ2-3	NA	TGCGCCACCTCCTGGGCTAGCGGCACAGATACGCAGTATTTT	CATSWASGTDTQYF
TRBV18	TRBD1	TRBJ2-7	NA	TGTGCCAGCTCACCACGGGGGACAGGGAACTCCTACGAGCAGTACTTC	CASSPRGTGNSYEQYF
TRBV29-1	TRBD1	TRBJ2-1	NA	TGCAGCGTTGAAGGGGACAGCCACTCAATAAGAGGGTTCTTC	CSVEGDSHSIRGFF
TRBV5-1	NA	TRBJ2-7	NA	TGCGCCAGCAGCTTGGGGGCCACGGAGCAGTACTTC	CASSLGATEQYF
TRBV10-3	NA	TRBJ2-3	once	TGTGCCATCGCCGATCCGGGGGAAGGCACAGATACGCAGTATTTT	CAIADPGEGTDTQYF
TRBV30	NA	TRBJ1-5	once	TGTGCCCTGGGGGCGTCCTTCAATCAGCCCCAGCATTTT	CALGASFNQPQHF
TRBV3-1/TRBV3-2	TRBD1	TRBJ1-2	NA	TGTGCCAGCAGCCAAGCAGGGGGCGCACGCTACACCTTC	CASSQAGGARYTF
TRBV27	NA	TRBJ2-1	NA	TGTGCCAGCAGTTCCATAGAGTCATACAATGAGCAGTTCTTC	CASSSIESYNEQFF
TRBV10-3	TRBD1	TRBJ1-1	NA	TGTGCCATCAGCGACCCGGGACAGGGAAGCACTGAAGCTTTCTTT	CAISDPGQGSTEAFF
TRBV11-2	NA	TRBJ2-7	once	TGTGCCAGCAGCTTGAGAGCCCACCCCGTAAGCGGAGTCCCCTACGAGCAGTACTTC	CASSLRAHPVSGVPYEQYF
TRBV5-5	TRBD1	TRBJ1-2	NA	TGTGCCAGCACCCCTTCCGCGACAGGGTACTATGGCTACACCTTC	CASTPSATGYYGYTF
TRBV19	TRBD1	TRBJ2-1	NA	TGTGCCAGTAGTATTGACGGACAGGGGCCCAATGAGCAGTTCTTC	CASSIDGQGPNEQFF
TRBV6-5	NA	TRBJ1-4	NA	TGTGCCAGCAGCACCCAGGGTTCCAGGGAAAAACTGTTTTTT	CASSTQGSREKLFF
TRBV5-4	NA	TRBJ2-5	once	TGTGCCAGCAGCTTGGTGGGAGGGGGAGGGGAGACCCAGTACTTC	CASSLVGGGGETQYF
TRBV6-1	TRBD1	TRBJ2-7	NA	TGTGCCAGCAGCGAACTTACAGGGGGCGCTTTCTACGAGCAGTACTTC	CASSELTGGAFYEQYF
TRBV28	NA	TRBJ1-1	few	TGTGCCAGCAGTCCTGCGGGACGGTCGAACACTGAAGCTTTCTTT	CASSPAGRSNTEAFF
TRBV6-6	TRBD2	TRBJ2-7	NA	TGTGCCAGCAGTCCGTCCGGGACTAGTTGGGGCGAGCAGTACTTC	CASSPSGTSWGEQYF
TRBV4-1	NA	TRBJ2-7	NA	TGCGCCAGCAGCCAAGTGCCCACAGCCACCTACGAGCAGTACTTC	CASSQVPTATYEQYF